Listed below are T cell receptor beta chains from one sample, sequenced in a study of TIL therapy for anti-PD-1-resistant metastatic lung cancer. This table comes from immunoSEQ multiplex PCR, and its TCRdb copy is limited to in-frame clones, with some not included. The sample includes tens of thousands of clones, around 85% of them seen just once. This sample comprised blood, obtained at baseline. Receptors originate from a person aged 25 to 85 with non-small cell lung cancer. Each CDR3 is given with its conserved first and last residue. The order of the fields is D gene, clone size, J gene, V gene, CDR3 protein, CDR3 DNA. The D gene is left open where the match is weak. Clone size is not always given. Where it is, it says once, few, many or a class for expanded clones.

TRBD1 | NA | TRBJ2-7 | TRBV19 | CASSTRDRSSYEQYF | TGTGCCAGTAGTACCCGGGACAGAAGCTCCTACGAGCAGTACTTC
NA | NA | TRBJ2-3 | TRBV7-3 | CASSTGTFTDTQYF | TGTGCCAGCAGCACCGGGACTTTCACAGATACGCAGTATTTT
NA | NA | TRBJ2-3 | TRBV28 | CASSLLSADTQYF | TGTGCCAGCAGTTTACTTTCCGCAGATACGCAGTATTTT
NA | NA | TRBJ2-3 | TRBV7-9 | CASSRSGGGTDTQYF | TGTGCCAGCAGCCGGAGCGGAGGGGGCACAGATACGCAGTATTTT
NA | NA | TRBJ2-7 | TRBV11-2 | CASSLTVSGTYEQYF | TGTGCCAGCAGCTTAACTGTTTCAGGGACCTACGAGCAGTACTTC
TRBD2 | NA | TRBJ2-4 | TRBV7-9 | CASSSTSGAKNIQYF | TGTGCCAGCAGCTCGACTAGCGGAGCCAAAAACATTCAGTACTTC
TRBD1 | NA | TRBJ2-7 | TRBV6-1 | CASSEALDRVYEQYF | TGTGCCAGCAGTGAAGCGCTAGACAGGGTCTACGAGCAGTACTTC
NA | NA | TRBJ2-1 | TRBV24-1 | CATSDAGLIGEQFF | TGTGCCACCAGTGACGCGGGGCTCATAGGTGAGCAGTTCTTC
NA | NA | TRBJ2-3 | TRBV5-8 | CASSLDPDRWMTDTQYF | TGTGCCAGCAGCTTGGACCCTGACCGGTGGATGACAGATACGCAGTATTTT
NA | NA | TRBJ2-7 | TRBV5-5 | CASSLTPYEQYF | TGTGCCAGCAGCTTGACCCCCTACGAGCAGTACTTC
NA | NA | TRBJ2-1 | TRBV15 | CATSGGNEQFF | TGTGCCACCAGCGGGGGGAATGAGCAGTTCTTC
NA | NA | TRBJ2-3 | TRBV5-1 | CASSLTSQDTQYF | TGCGCCAGCAGCTTGACTAGCCAAGATACGCAGTATTTT
NA | once | TRBJ2-7 | TRBV3-1/TRBV3-2 | CASSQDSPAEPYEQYF | TGTGCCAGCAGCCAAGATTCTCCAGCGGAGCCCTACGAGCAGTACTTC
NA | NA | TRBJ2-5 | TRBV9 | CASSVVSGETQYF | TGTGCCAGCAGCGTAGTGTCGGGCGAGACCCAGTACTTC
NA | NA | TRBJ1-2 | TRBV10-3 | CAISEDTIYGYTF | TGTGCCATCTCCGAAGACACTATCTATGGCTACACCTTC
NA | NA | TRBJ2-7 | TRBV18 | CASALLGTSYEQYF | TGTGCCAGCGCCCTACTGGGTACCTCCTACGAGCAGTACTTC